This T cell receptor (beta chain) was found in a study of cytomegalovirus exposure and HLA in healthy donors. The sample holds a few counts of this clone. The PCR used 60 Vbeta and 13 Jbeta primers. Using immunoSEQ multiplex PCR, the repertoire was profiled, and TCRdb retains in-frame clones only, with some absent. The sample includes approximately 150,000 clones, around 73% of them seen just once. This CDR3 has 15 residues. CDR1 is LNHDA, CDR2 SQIVND, per germline (reference sequence). Trimming removed 2 bases from V and 3 bases from J; junction bases left unmatched: 7. V gene TRBV19 combines with J gene TRBJ2-7; 7 nucleotides agree with TRBD1. This TCR came from a woman between 18 and 29 years old in good health and CMV-seropositive. Sequenced material: PBMCs. CDR3 DNA sequence: TGTGCCAGTAGTATAACAGGGGCCATAAACTACGAGCAGTACTTC. This translates into CASSITGAINYEQYF. Using reference TRBV19 and TRBJ2-7 for the parts outside the CDR3, the full variable domain is DGGITQSPKYLFRKEGQNVTLSCEQNLNHDAMYWYRQDPGQGLRLIYYSQIVNDFQKGDIAEGYSVSREKKESFPLTVTSAQKNPTAFYLCASSITGAINYEQYFGPGTRLTVT.